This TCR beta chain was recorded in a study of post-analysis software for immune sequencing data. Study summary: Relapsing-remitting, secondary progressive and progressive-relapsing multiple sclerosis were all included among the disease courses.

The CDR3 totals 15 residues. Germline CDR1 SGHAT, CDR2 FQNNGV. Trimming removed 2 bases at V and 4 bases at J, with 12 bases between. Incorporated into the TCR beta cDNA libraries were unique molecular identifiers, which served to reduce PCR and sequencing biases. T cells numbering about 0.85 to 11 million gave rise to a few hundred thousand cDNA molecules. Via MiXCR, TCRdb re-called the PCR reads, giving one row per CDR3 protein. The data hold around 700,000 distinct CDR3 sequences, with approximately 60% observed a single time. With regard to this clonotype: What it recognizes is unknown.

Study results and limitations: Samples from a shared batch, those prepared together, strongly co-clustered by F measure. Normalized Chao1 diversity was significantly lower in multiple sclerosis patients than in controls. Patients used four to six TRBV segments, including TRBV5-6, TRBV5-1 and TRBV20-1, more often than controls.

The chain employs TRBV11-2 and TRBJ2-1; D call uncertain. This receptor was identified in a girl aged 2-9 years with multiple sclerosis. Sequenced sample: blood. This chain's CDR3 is CASSLISARYNEQFF. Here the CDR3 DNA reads TGTGCCAGCAGCTTAATTTCAGCACGGTACAATGAGCAGTTCTTC.